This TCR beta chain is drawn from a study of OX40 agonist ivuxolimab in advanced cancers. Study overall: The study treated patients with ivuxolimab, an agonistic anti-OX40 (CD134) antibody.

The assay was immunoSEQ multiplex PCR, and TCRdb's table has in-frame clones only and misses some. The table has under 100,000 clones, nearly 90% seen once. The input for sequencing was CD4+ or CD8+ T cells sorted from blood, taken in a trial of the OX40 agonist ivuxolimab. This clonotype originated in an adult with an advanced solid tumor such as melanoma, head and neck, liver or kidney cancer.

CDR3 residues: CASSLSGGVGYTF. The DNA for the CDR3 is TGTGCCAGCAGTTTATCAGGTGGGGTTGGCTACACCTTC. This chain joins TRBV27 and TRBJ1-2; D gene ambiguous. V dropped 0 bases and J dropped 7 bases, with 9 bases sitting between them. In germline, CDR1 is MNHEY, CDR2 SMNVEV (reference sequence). The CDR3 extends over 13 amino acids.